This T cell receptor (beta chain) stems from a study of siplizumab effects on memory and regulatory T cells. Study-level points and caveats: Both greater diversity than memory cells and a major contribution to the alloresponse seemed to characterize naive T cells. Roughly 75-95% of proliferating CD4+ or CD8+ clones defied assignment to a naive or memory phenotype.

This clone is a singleton in its sample. Its matching antigen is unknown. CDR3 size: 11 residues. Trimming removed 3 bases from V and 6 bases from J; junction bases left unmatched: 0. Looked up from germline, CDR1 is SGHNT and CDR2 is YYREEE (reference sequence). TCR templates numbering some 10^5 were assayed per sample. Generated by immunoSEQ multiplex PCR, the TCRdb table keeps only in-frame clones and is missing some. Here the sample spans around 82,000 clones, 93% being singletons. The source of this sequence is a human donor in good health. The gene calls are TRBV5-4 and TRBJ2-7; 7 nucleotides agree with TRBD2. Sequenced sample: CD8+ T cells sorted from blood. The CDR3 region has the DNA TGTGCCAGCAGCTCGGGAGGCGAGCAGTACTTC. As protein: CASSSGGEQYF. The complete variable domain, with remaining parts taken from reference TRBV5-4 and TRBJ2-7, reads ETGVTQSPTHLIKTRGQQVTLRCSSQSGHNTVSWYQQALGQGPQFIFQYYREEENGRGNFPPRFSGLQFPNYSSELNVNALELDDSALYLCASSSGGEQYFGPGTRLTVT.